These 6 T cell receptor beta chains came from one sample sequenced in a study of blood T cell repertoires in COVID-19. Assay used: immunoSEQ multiplex PCR; TCRdb lists only in-frame clones, some missing. The sample lists 40,000 or so clones; roughly 73% were seen once. Sequenced input: peripheral blood. These receptors all come from a man aged 80 or over with acute or convalescent COVID-19.

The chain couples TRBV5-1 to TRBJ2-2; D not resolved. The germline CDR1 and CDR2 sequences are SGHRS and YFSETQ. With 1 base removed from V and 0 bases from J, the gap between germline ends came to 10 bases. The CDR3 has 16 residues. DNA of the CDR3: TGCGCCAGCAGCTTGACAGTTACGACGAACACCGGGGAGCTGTTTTTT. Protein product: CASSLTVTTNTGELFF.

This clone was counted only a few times. V and J are TRBV15 and TRBJ1-2, with 10 bases identical to TRBD1. The CDR3 is 15 amino acids. Germline V gene sequence: CDR1 LNHNV, CDR2 YYDKDF (reference sequence). The ends lost 2 bases at V and 5 bases at J; junction bases unmatched: 5. The CDR3 nucleotides read TGTGCCACCAGCAGACCAGGGACAGGGGAATATGGCTACACCTTC. The encoded protein is CATSRPGTGEYGYTF.

V gene TRBV2 combines with J gene TRBJ1-1, with TRBD1 matching 9 bases. The length of the CDR3 is 14 residues. After removal of 7 bases from V and 5 bases from J, the junction contained 8 bases not matched to a gene. CDR1 is SNHLY and CDR2 is FYNNEI in the germline V gene. CDR3 amino acids: CASKGQGRGTEAFF. The CDR3 DNA is TGTGCCAGCAAAGGACAGGGGAGAGGGACTGAAGCTTTCTTT.

The chain recombines TRBV15 with TRBJ2-1; TRBD2 matches 9 bases. This CDR3 has 15 residues. Trimming cost V 2 bases and J 4 bases; bases outside gene matches: 3. Germline assignment: CDR1 LNHNV and CDR2 YYDKDF (reference sequence). CDR3 bases: TGTGCCACCAGCAGAACTAGCGGGTCATACAATGAGCAGTTCTTC. Translation gives CATSRTSGSYNEQFF.

The chain combines TRBV11-2 with TRBJ2-1; D is possibly TRBD2 (6 bases). The CDR3 loop spans 16 amino acids. CDR1 and CDR2 (germline): SGHAT, FQNNGV. The V end lost 2 bases, the J end lost 7 bases, and 18 bases lay between the germline ends. The CDR3 loop reads CASSLRREYLGNEQFF. In DNA, the CDR3 is TGTGCCAGCAGCTTACGGCGGGAATACCTTGGTAATGAGCAGTTCTTC.

This rearrangement joins TRBV2 to TRBJ2-3; D perhaps matches TRBD1 (5 bases). The CDR3 loop spans 12 amino acids. The V end lost 2 bases, the J end lost 6 bases, and 6 bases lay between the germline ends. Germline CDR1 and CDR2: SNHLY and FYNNEI. The CDR3 region has the DNA TGTGCCAGCAGTGAATCAGGGGATACGCAGTATTTT. Translation: CASSESGDTQYF.